The 11 T cell receptor beta chains given below trace back to one sample, sequenced in a study of shared T cell receptors in the human thymus (dated by TCRdb to 2020 to 2022). The method behind the library was the immunoSEQ multiplex PCR assay. TCRdb re-hosts the immuneACCESS table, in-frame sequences only. Its copies lack some clones; in the studies checked, an unresolved V gene accounts for under half of them, and the cause for the rest is not known. The sample yields 640,000 or so clones; around 87% were counted once. 0.0094% of the sample comes from the top ten. The data were also submitted as part of a second study, on human thymus T cells.

Sequencing input: thymocytes. The receptors here all came from a boy in the first two years of life with a congenital heart defect. Donor details come from another sample of the same person, matched by shared clones.

This chain connects TRBV5-8 to TRBJ1-1; maybe TRBD1 (5 bases). The CDR3 contains 16 residues. The V and J ends lost 4 bases and 2 bases respectively, with 18 bases between them. Germline assignment: CDR1 SGHTS and CDR2 YDEGEE. The CDR3 nucleotides are TGTGCCAGCAGCAACAGGCGTCGGGGGTTAAACACTGAAGCTTTCTTT. This translates into CASSNRRRGLNTEAFF.

The rearrangement joins TRBV28 to TRBJ2-5, with D perhaps matching TRBD1 (6 bases). Trimming pared 3 bases from V and 3 bases from J, leaving 11 bases between. The CDR3 runs 14 residues. Germline CDR1 reads MDHEN; CDR2 reads SYDVKM. CDR3 sequence: CASSFPAGEETQYF. The CDR3 DNA follows: TGTGCCAGCAGTTTTCCGGCAGGGGAAGAGACCCAGTACTTC.

The chain couples TRBV5-5 to TRBJ2-7, with 7 bases that match TRBD1. Germline CDR1 is SGHKS and CDR2 is YYEKEE (reference sequence). V dropped 1 base and J dropped 2; count of bases not matched to a gene: 6. The CDR3 totals 15 residues. The CDR3 region has the DNA TGTGCCAGCAGCTTGCTTCAGGACAGGACCTACGAGCAGTACTTC. This translates into CASSLLQDRTYEQYF.

The gene calls are TRBV28 and TRBJ2-1; 7 nucleotides agree with TRBD1. Germline trimming cut 8 bases from V and 9 bases from J; bases unmatched to any gene: 16. Germline assignment: CDR1 MDHEN and CDR2 SYDVKM. The CDR3 consists of 15 residues. The CDR3 DNA follows: TGTGCCAGCGGGTTACTCAGGAACGGGACAGTTGAGCAGTTCTTC. This sequence encodes CASGLLRNGTVEQFF.

This chain links TRBV5-1 with TRBJ2-1; 10 nucleotides line up with TRBD2. V was clipped by 3 bases and J by 7 bases; unmatched bases: 10. Germline V gene lookup returns CDR1 SGHRS and CDR2 YFSETQ. The CDR3 spans 16 residues. CDR3 protein: CASSWGAGGPENEQFF. CDR3 coding DNA: TGCGCCAGCAGCTGGGGAGCGGGAGGGCCGGAGAATGAGCAGTTCTTC.

J is TRBJ1-2 and V is TRBV5-4; tentatively, D is TRBD1 (5 bases). Trimming removed 6 bases from V and 3 bases from J, with 18 bases in between. CDR3 size: 15 residues. Germline CDR1 and CDR2: SGHNT and YYREEE (reference sequence). CDR3: CASTTHLSRDYGYTF. The CDR3 DNA sequence: TGTGCCAGCACCACTCACTTGAGCAGGGACTATGGCTACACCTTC.

The chain combines TRBV29-1 with TRBJ2-3; 8 bases agree with TRBD2. Germline trimming cut 4 bases from V and 7 bases from J; bases unmatched to any gene: 16. The germline V gene has CDR1 SQVTM and CDR2 ANQGSEA. CDR3 length equals 16 residues. This chain's CDR3 is CSVAGGTRDPSHTQYF. In DNA form, the CDR3 reads TGCAGCGTTGCGGGGGGGACTAGAGATCCTTCCCATACGCAGTATTTT.

CDR3 region: CASTPRGRGGLSSETQYF. The CDR3 region has the DNA TGTGCCAGCACCCCCCGGGGCCGGGGGGGCCTGTCGTCGGAGACCCAGTACTTC. The chain links TRBV28 to TRBJ2-5; the match to TRBD2 covers 8 bases. CDR3 length: 18 amino acids. The V gene's germline CDR1 is MDHEN and CDR2 SYDVKM. Trimming removed 7 bases from V and 5 bases from J; junction bases left unmatched: 21.

This chain uses TRBV11-2 with TRBJ1-3; weak D call: TRBD1 (6 bases). Germline CDR1 reads SGHAT; CDR2 reads FQNNGV. Trimming removed 5 bases from V and 4 bases from J, with 27 bases in between. The CDR3 loop spans 19 amino acids. CDR3 region: CASSRNASKTDSEGNTIYF. Here the CDR3 DNA reads TGTGCCAGCAGCCGCAACGCTAGTAAGACGGACAGTGAGGGAAACACCATATATTTT.

The rearrangement uses TRBV15 and TRBJ2-5; the match to TRBD1 covers 7 bases. This CDR3 region has 13 residues. The germline V gene has CDR1 LNHNV and CDR2 YYDKDF (reference sequence). Trimming took 3 bases from V and 4 from J; bases not matched to a gene: 2. CDR3 amino acids: CATSRGDRETQYF. Here the CDR3 DNA reads TGTGCCACCAGCAGGGGGGACAGAGAGACCCAGTACTTC.

The chain carries TRBV6-1 and TRBJ1-1, with a weak D call TRBD1 (5 bases). The CDR3 consists of 16 residues. CDR1 MNHNS and CDR2 SASEGT come from the germline V gene. Between the trimmed V and J ends, which lost 2 bases and 0 bases, there was a span of 13 bases. CDR3 in DNA: TGTGCCAGCAGTGAAATGGACACCCAAGTGAACACTGAAGCTTTCTTT. It specifies CASSEMDTQVNTEAFF.